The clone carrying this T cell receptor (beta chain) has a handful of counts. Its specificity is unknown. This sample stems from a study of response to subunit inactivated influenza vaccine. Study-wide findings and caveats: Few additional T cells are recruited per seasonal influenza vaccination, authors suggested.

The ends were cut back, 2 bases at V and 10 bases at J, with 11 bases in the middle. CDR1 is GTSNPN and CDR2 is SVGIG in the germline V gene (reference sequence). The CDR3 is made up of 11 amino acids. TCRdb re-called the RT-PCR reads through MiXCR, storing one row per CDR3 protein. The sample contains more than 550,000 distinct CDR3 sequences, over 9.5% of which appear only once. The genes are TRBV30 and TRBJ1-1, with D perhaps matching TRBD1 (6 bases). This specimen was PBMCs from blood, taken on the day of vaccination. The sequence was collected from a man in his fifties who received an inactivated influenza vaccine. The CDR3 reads CAWSFTGLAFF. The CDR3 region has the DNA TGTGCCTGGAGTTTCACAGGGCTAGCTTTCTTT.